The 13 T cell receptor beta chains below come from one sample, sequenced in a study of OX40 agonist ivuxolimab in advanced cancers. The protocol was immunoSEQ multiplex PCR, while the TCRdb copy is restricted to in-frame clones and leaves out a portion. Of 55,000 to 85,000 clones listed, about four fifths are singletons. The sample in question was CD4+ or CD8+ T cells sorted from blood, obtained in a trial of the OX40 agonist ivuxolimab. All receptors derive from an adult with an advanced solid tumor such as melanoma, head and neck, liver or kidney cancer.

This clone was seen just once. The chain is built from TRBV18 and TRBJ2-1; perhaps D is TRBD1 or TRBD2 (5 bases each). CDR1 is KGHSH, CDR2 LQKENI, per germline. Trimming shortened V by 3 bases and J by 3 bases, and 18 bases separated the two germline ends. This CDR3 is built from 17 residues. The CDR3 DNA reads as TGTGCCAGCTCACCGCCAGTGGGGGAATCGTTCTACAATGAGCAGTTCTTC. This sequence encodes CASSPPVGESFYNEQFF.

The rearrangement uses TRBV18 and TRBJ1-1; D unclear. This CDR3 has 13 residues. CDR1 and CDR2 from the germline V gene are KGHSH and LQKENI. V lost 3 bases to trimming and J lost 3 bases, with 8 bases between them. The CDR3 sequence: CASSPAQDTEAFF. Written as DNA, the CDR3 is TGTGCCAGCTCACCCGCCCAGGACACTGAAGCTTTCTTT.

The rearrangement uses TRBV19 and TRBJ2-5; possibly TRBD2 for D (7 bases). CDR1 is LNHDA and CDR2 is SQIVND in the germline V gene (reference sequence). The CDR3 extends over 14 amino acids. Between the trimmed V and J ends, which lost 5 bases and 7 bases, there was a span of 17 bases. CDR3 protein: CASSSWGGEGTQYF. The CDR3 DNA sequence: TGTGCCAGTAGTTCGTGGGGGGGCGAGGGGACCCAGTACTTC.

V usage is TRBV5-4 and J usage is TRBJ1-1; D gene uncertain. This CDR3 region has 14 residues. The V gene lost 0 bases and the J gene lost 0 bases, with 6 bases spanning the gap. Germline lookup yields CDR1 SGHNT and CDR2 YYREEE (reference sequence). CDR3 amino acids: CASSLAVVNTEAFF. The DNA for the CDR3 is TGTGCCAGCAGCTTGGCCGTGGTGAACACTGAAGCTTTCTTT.

V gene TRBV5-5 combines with J gene TRBJ1-6; 7 bases fit TRBD1. The trim removed 0 bases at V and 6 bases at J, leaving 6 bases unmatched. Germline CDR1 is SGHKS and CDR2 is YYEKEE (reference sequence). CDR3 length: 16 residues. Written as DNA, the CDR3 is TGTGCCAGCAGCTTGGTAGAGGGGGCTTCTAATTCACCCCTCCACTTT. Its translation: CASSLVEGASNSPLHF.

The rearrangement uses TRBV12-5 and TRBJ2-2, with D hard to call. The CDR3 contains 14 residues. V shed 0 bases and J shed 6 bases, with 8 bases lying between them. CDR1 and CDR2 from the germline V gene are LGHNT and FRNRAP. In DNA, the CDR3 is TGTGCTAGTGGTTTGGTAACGGCATCCGGGGAGCTGTTTTTT. It specifies CASGLVTASGELFF.

The chain links TRBV30 to TRBJ2-3; 10 positions agree with TRBD2. Per the germline V gene, CDR1 is GTSNPN and CDR2 is SVGIG (reference sequence). CDR3 length equals 13 residues. Trimming removed 0 bases from V and 9 bases from J; junction bases left unmatched: 3. This CDR3 is CAWSVQAGGTQYF. DNA of the CDR3: TGTGCCTGGAGTGTACAAGCGGGGGGGACGCAGTATTTT.

The chain combines TRBV5-5 with TRBJ1-2; 7 bases are a match to TRBD1. The junction had 4 bases not matched to a gene; V was cut back by 0 bases and J by 2 bases. CDR1 is SGHKS, CDR2 YYEKEE, per germline (reference sequence). The CDR3 extends over 15 amino acids. As DNA, the CDR3 is TGTGCCAGCAGCTTGGCCGTGACAGGGAACTATGGCTACACCTTC. It codes for CASSLAVTGNYGYTF. The full variable domain, completed using reference TRBV5-5 and TRBJ1-2, is DAGVTQSPTHLIKTRGQQVTLRCSPISGHKSVSWYQQVLGQGPQFIFQYYEKEERGRGNFPDRFSARQFPNYSSELNVNALLLGDSALYLCASSLAVTGNYGYTFGSGTRLTVV.

The V and J genes are TRBV15 and TRBJ1-1; 7 nucleotides line up with TRBD1. This CDR3 is 15 amino acids long. Looked up from germline, CDR1 is LNHNV and CDR2 is YYDKDF (reference sequence). J was trimmed by 2 bases and V by 0 bases; bases with no gene match: 3. CDR3: CATSRDEGANTEAFF. The CDR3 nucleotides read TGTGCCACCAGCAGAGATGAGGGGGCTAACACTGAAGCTTTCTTT.

The CDR3 here is CASSQRGFYTGELFF. The CDR3 bases are TGCGCCAGCAGTCAAAGGGGCTTTTACACCGGGGAGCTGTTTTTT. The genes are TRBV4-1 and TRBJ2-2, with D possibly matching TRBD1 (5 bases). V was clipped by 6 bases and J by 3 bases, with 14 bases between them. Germline V gene lookup returns CDR1 MGHRA and CDR2 YSYEKL. This CDR3 region has 15 residues.

The chain employs TRBV18 and TRBJ1-3, with unresolved D. Trimming removed 3 bases from V and 4 bases from J, with 19 bases in between. The CDR3 has 17 amino acids. CDR1 KGHSH and CDR2 LQKENI come from the germline V gene. The CDR3 DNA reads TGTGCCAGCTCACCCGACGCGGGCCTTTCCTTAGGAAACACCATATATTTT. Translation gives CASSPDAGLSLGNTIYF.

The chain joins TRBV7-2 to TRBJ1-2, with 7 positions matching TRBD1. The junction had 7 bases not matched to a gene; V was cut back by 5 bases and J by 7 bases. The CDR3 runs 13 residues. From germline, CDR1 is SGHTA and CDR2 FQGNSA. CDR3 nucleotides: TGTGCCAGCAGCCCTGACAGGGCTTCTGGCTACACCTTC. Protein sequence: CASSPDRASGYTF.

The chain carries TRBV18 and TRBJ2-7; TRBD1 agrees at 10 bases. Germline assignment: CDR1 KGHSH and CDR2 LQKENI. V trimming: 2 bases; J trimming: 5 bases; junction bases outside the gene matches: 6. The CDR3 loop spans 15 amino acids. The CDR3 sequence is CASSPFRDRGNEQYF. In nucleotides, the CDR3 is TGTGCCAGCTCACCATTTCGGGACAGGGGCAACGAGCAGTACTTC.